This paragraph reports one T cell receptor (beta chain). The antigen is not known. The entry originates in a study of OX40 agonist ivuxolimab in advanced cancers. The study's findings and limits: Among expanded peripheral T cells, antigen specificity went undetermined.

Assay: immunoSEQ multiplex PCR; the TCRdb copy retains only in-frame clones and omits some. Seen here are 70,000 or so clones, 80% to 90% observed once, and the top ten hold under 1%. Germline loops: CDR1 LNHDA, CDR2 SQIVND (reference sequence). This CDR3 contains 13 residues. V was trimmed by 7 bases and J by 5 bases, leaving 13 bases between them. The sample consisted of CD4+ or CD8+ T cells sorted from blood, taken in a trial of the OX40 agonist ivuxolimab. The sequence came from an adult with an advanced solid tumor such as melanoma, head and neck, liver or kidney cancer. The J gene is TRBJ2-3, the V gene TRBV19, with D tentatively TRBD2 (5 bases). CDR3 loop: CASTERGRDTQYF. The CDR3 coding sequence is TGTGCCAGTACCGAAAGAGGGAGAGATACGCAGTATTTT. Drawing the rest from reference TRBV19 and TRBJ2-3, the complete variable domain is DGGITQSPKYLFRKEGQNVTLSCEQNLNHDAMYWYRQDPGQGLRLIYYSQIVNDFQKGDIAEGYSVSREKKESFPLTVTSAQKNPTAFYLCASTERGRDTQYFGPGTRLTVL.